This record concerns one T cell receptor beta chain sequence. Its antigen is unknown. These data originate in a study of beta chain features in type 1 diabetes. Study-level findings and limits: In the patient group, naive, central memory and Treg TCRB repertoires seemed more alike than in the healthy donor group. Significant though moderate, a shortening of TCRB CDR3s appeared in all four CD4+ subsets of Type 1 diabetes patients.

Since all of the isolated RNA was reverse transcribed, expressed TCRB transcripts were what got sequenced. Generated by immunoSEQ multiplex PCR, the TCRdb table keeps only in-frame clones and is missing some. The profile covers 130,000 to 150,000 clones, with about a tenth appearing a single time and 0.6% to 0.8% taken by the ten largest. Germline V gene data show CDR1 as SNHLY and CDR2 as FYNNEI. V lost 6 bases to trimming and J lost 4 bases, with 13 bases between them. The CDR3 sequence is 15 residues long. This sequence originates from a man aged 18 to 30 in good health. Material for sequencing was central memory CD4+ T cells from blood. The chain employs TRBV2 and TRBJ1-6; D is uncertain. CDR3 loop: CASRKETDYNSPLHF. The CDR3 nucleotides read TGTGCCAGCAGAAAGGAGACGGATTATAATTCACCCCTCCACTTT. The full variable domain, completed using reference TRBV2 and TRBJ1-6, is EPEVTQTPSHQVTQMGQEVILRCVPISNHLYFYWYRQILGQKVEFLVSFYNNEISEKSEIFDDQFSVERPDGSNFTLKIRSTKLEDSAMYFCASRKETDYNSPLHFGNGTRLTVT.